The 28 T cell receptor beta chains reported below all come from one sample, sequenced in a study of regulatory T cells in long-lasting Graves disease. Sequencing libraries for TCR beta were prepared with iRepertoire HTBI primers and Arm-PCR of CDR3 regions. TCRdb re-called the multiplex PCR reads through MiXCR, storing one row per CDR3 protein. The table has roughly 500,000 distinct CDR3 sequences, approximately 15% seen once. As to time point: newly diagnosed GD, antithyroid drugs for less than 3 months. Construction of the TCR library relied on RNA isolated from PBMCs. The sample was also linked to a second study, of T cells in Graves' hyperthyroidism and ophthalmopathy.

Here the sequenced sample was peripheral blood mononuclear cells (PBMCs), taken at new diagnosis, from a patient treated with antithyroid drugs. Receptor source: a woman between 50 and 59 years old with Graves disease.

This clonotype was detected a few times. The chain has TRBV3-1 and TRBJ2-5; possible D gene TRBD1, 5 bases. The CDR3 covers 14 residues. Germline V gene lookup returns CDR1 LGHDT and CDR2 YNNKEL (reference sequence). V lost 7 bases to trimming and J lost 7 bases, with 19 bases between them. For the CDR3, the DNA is TGTGCCAGCACCCTAAATCAGGGATGGGGGACCCAGTACTTC. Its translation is CASTLNQGWGTQYF.

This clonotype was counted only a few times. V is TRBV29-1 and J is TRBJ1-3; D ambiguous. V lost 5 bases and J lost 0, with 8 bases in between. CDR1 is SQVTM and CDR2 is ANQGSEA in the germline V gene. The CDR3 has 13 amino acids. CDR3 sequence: CSVSWGSGNTIYF. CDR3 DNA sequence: TGCAGCGTTTCCTGGGGCTCTGGAAACACCATATATTTT.

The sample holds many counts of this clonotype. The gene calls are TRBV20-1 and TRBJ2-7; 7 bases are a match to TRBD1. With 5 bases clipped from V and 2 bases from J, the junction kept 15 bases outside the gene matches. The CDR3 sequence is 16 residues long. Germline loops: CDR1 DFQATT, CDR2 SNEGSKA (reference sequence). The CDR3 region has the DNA TGCAGTGCTCCGAGGCTGAGGTGGGACAGTCCCTACGAGCAGTACTTC. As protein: CSAPRLRWDSPYEQYF.

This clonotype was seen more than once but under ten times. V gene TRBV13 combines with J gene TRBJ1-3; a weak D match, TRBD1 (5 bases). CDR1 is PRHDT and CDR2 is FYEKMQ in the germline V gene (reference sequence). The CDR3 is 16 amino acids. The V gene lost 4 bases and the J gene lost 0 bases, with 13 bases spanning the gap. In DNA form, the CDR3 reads TGTGCCAGCAGCTCCCCCGCCAGGGTCTCTGGAAACACCATATATTTT. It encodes CASSSPARVSGNTIYF.

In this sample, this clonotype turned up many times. CDR3 sequence reads: CASSFSGRKVVDEQFF. In DNA, the CDR3 is TGTGCCAGCAGTTTCTCGGGACGGAAGGTAGTGGATGAGCAGTTCTTC. The rearrangement uses TRBV28 and TRBJ2-1; D tentatively fits TRBD1 or TRBD2 (5 bases each). The CDR3 spans 16 residues. Deletions cut 3 bases from V and 8 bases from J, with 20 bases between. The germline CDR1 and CDR2 sequences are MDHEN and SYDVKM.

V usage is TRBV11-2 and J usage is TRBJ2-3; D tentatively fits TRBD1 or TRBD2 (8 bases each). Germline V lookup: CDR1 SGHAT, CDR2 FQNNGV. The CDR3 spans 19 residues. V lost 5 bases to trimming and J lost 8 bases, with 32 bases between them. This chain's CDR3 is CASSLDRGKRERDLATQYF. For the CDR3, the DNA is TGTGCCAGCAGCCTCGACAGGGGCAAGCGGGAGAGGGATTTGGCTACGCAGTATTTT.

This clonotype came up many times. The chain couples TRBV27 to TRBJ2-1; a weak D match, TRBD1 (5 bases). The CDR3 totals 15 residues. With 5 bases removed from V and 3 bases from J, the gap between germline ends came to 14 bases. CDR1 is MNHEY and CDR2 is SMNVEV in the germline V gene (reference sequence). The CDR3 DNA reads TGTGCCAGCAGTGGGGCTAGTGTAGTCTACAATGAGCAGTTCTTC. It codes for CASSGASVVYNEQFF.

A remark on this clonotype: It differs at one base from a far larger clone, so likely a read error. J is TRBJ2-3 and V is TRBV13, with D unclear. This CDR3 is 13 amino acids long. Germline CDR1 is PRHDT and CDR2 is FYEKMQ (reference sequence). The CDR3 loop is CASSLEGTDAQYF. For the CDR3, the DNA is TGTGCCAGCAGCTTAGAGGGCACAGATGCGCAGTATTTT.

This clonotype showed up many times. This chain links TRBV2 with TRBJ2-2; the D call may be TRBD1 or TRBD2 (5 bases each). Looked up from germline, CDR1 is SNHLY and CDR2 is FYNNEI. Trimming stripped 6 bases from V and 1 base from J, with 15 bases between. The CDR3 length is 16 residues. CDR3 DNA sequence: TGTGCCAGCAGCTTAGCCGGGACGGGGAACACCGGGGAGCTGTTTTTT. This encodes CASSLAGTGNTGELFF.

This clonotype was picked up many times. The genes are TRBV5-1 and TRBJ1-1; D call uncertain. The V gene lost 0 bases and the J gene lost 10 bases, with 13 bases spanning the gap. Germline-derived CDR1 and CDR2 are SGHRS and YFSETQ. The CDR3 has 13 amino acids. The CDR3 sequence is CASSLAEWGAAFF. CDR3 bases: TGCGCCAGCAGCTTGGCCGAGTGGGGTGCAGCTTTCTTT.

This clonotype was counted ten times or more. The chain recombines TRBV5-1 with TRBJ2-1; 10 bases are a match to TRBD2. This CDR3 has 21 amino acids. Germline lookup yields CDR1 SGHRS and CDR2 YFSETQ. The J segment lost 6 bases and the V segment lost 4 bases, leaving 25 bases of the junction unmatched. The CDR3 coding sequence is TGCGCCAGCAGCAAGATACGAGGGGCTAGCGGGAGAGGATTGTTAGTCAATGAGCAGTTCTTC. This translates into CASSKIRGASGRGLLVNEQFF.

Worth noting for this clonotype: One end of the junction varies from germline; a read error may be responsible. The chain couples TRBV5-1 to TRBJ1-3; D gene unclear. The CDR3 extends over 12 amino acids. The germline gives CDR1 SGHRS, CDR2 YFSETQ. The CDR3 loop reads CASSSTGNTVYF. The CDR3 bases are TGCGCCAGCAGTTCTACTGGAAACACCGTATATTTT.

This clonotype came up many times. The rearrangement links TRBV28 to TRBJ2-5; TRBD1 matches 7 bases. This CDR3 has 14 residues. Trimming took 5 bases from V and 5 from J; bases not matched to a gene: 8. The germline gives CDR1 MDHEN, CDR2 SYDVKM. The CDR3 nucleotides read TGTGCCAGCAGTCTGACAGGGTTCGGGGAGACCCAGTACTTC. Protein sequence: CASSLTGFGETQYF.

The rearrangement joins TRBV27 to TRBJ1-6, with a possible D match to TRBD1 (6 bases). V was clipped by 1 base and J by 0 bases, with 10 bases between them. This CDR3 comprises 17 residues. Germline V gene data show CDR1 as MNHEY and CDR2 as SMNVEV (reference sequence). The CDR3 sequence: CASSLFRGSSYNSPLHF. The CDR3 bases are TGTGCCAGCAGTTTATTCAGGGGTAGCTCCTATAATTCACCCCTCCACTTT.

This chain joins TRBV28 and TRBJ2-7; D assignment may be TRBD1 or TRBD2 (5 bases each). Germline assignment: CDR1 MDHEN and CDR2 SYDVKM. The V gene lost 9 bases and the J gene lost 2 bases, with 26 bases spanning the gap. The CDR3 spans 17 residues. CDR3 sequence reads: CARETLVNPRGAYEQYF. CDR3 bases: TGTGCCAGAGAGACCCTAGTTAATCCCCGAGGGGCCTACGAGCAGTACTTC.

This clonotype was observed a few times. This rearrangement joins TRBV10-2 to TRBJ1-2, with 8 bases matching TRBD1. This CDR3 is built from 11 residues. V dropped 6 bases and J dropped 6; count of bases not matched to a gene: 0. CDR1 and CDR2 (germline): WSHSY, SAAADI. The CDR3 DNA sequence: TGCGCCAGCAGGGACAGGGATGGCTACACCTTC. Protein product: CASRDRDGYTF.

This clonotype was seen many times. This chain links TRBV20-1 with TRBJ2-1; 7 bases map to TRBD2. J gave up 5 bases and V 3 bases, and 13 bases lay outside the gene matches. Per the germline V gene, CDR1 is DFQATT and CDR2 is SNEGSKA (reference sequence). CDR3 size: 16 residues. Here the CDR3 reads CSASLSFSGTNNEQFF. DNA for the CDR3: TGCAGTGCTAGTCTGAGCTTTTCCGGGACTAACAATGAGCAGTTCTTC.

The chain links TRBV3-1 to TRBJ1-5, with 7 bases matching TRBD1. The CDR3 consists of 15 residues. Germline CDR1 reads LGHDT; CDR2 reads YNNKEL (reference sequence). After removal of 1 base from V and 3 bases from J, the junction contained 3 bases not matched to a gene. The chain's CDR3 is CASSQGQGFNQPQHF. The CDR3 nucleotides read TGTGCCAGCAGCCAAGGACAGGGATTCAATCAGCCCCAGCATTTT.

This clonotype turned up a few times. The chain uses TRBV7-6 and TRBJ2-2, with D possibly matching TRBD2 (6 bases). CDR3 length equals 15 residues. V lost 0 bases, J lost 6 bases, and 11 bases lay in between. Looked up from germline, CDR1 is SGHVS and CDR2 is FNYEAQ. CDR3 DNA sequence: TGTGCCAGCAGCTTAGCACTAGCTAGCGCCGGGGAGCTGTTTTTT. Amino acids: CASSLALASAGELFF.

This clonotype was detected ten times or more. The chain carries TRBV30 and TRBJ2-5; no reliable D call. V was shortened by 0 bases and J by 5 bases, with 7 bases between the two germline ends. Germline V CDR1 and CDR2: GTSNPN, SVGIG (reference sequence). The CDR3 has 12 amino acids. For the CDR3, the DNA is TGTGCCTGGAGTGTATACGGCGAGACCCAGTACTTC. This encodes CAWSVYGETQYF.

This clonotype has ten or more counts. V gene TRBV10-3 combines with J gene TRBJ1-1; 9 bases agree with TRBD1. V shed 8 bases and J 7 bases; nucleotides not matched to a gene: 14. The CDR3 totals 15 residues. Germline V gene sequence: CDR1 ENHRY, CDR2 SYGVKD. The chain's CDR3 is CAILTTGTGLGEAFF. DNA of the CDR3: TGTGCCATCCTAACAACCGGGACAGGGTTGGGTGAAGCTTTCTTT.

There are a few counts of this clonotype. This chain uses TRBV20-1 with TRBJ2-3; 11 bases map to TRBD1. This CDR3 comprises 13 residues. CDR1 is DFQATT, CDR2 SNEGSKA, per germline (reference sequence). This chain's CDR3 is CRGGTGGPDTQYF. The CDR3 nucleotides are TGCAGGGGGGGGACAGGGGGACCAGATACGCAGTATTTT.

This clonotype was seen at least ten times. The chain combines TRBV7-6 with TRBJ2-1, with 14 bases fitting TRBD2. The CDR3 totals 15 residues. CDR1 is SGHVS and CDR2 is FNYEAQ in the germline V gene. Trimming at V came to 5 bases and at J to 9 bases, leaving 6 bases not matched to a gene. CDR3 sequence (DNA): TGTGCCAGCAGCCCAGGACTAGCGGGAGGTACTGAGCAGTTCTTC. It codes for CASSPGLAGGTEQFF.

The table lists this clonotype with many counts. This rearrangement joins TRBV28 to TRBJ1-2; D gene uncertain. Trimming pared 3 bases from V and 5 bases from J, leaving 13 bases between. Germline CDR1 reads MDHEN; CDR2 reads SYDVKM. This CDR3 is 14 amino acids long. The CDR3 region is CASSFPGIRYGYTF. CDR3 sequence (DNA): TGTGCCAGCAGTTTCCCAGGCATCCGATATGGCTACACCTTC.

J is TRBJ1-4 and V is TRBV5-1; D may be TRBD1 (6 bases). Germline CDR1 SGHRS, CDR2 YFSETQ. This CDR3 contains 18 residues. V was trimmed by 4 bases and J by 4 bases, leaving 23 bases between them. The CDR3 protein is CASSRGKGSGTHNEKLFF. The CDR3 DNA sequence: TGCGCCAGCAGCCGTGGGAAGGGTTCCGGGACACATAATGAAAAACTGTTTTTT.

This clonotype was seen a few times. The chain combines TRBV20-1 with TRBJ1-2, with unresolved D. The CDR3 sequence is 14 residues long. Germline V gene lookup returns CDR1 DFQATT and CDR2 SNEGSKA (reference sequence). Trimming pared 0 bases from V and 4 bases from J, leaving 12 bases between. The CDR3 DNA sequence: TGCAGTGCTAGAGATTTGGCAGCACGCTATGGCTACACCTTC. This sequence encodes CSARDLAARYGYTF.

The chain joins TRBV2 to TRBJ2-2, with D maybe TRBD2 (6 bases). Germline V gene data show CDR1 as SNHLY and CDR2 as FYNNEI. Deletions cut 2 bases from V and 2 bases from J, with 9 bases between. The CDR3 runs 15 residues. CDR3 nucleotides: TGTGCCAGCAGTGAACAGGAGGGAAACACCGGGGAGCTGTTTTTT. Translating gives CASSEQEGNTGELFF.

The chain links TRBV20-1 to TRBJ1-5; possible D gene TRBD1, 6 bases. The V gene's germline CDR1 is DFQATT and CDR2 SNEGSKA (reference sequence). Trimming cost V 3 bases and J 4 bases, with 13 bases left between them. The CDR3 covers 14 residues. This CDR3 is CSASNHQGNQPQHF. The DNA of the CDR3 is TGCAGTGCTAGCAATCATCAGGGGAATCAGCCCCAGCATTTT.